This entry describes one T cell receptor (beta chain). Its antigen is not identified. This CDR3 is built from 16 residues. Trimming removed 2 bases at V and 0 bases at J, with 11 bases between. Germline CDR1 reads MNHEY; CDR2 reads SMNVEV (reference sequence). The libraries were made with immunoSEQ v3. Sequencing depth was 1.5 million to 2 million read pairs for survey level, about 5-6.5 million for deep. Using immunoSEQ multiplex PCR, the repertoire was profiled, and TCRdb retains in-frame clones only, with some absent. In the table there are 50,000 to 65,000 clones, about 81% of which are singletons. Time point: pre-treatment sample, taken before nivolumab and TIL therapy. Enrollment ran from 2017 to early 2020. This specimen comes from a study of TIL therapy for anti-PD-1-resistant metastatic lung cancer. Study outcomes and limitations: Patients were highly selected, enriched for treatment-naive, never-smoker and oncogene-addicted cases.

The chain joins TRBV27 to TRBJ1-5, with a tentative D call TRBD1 (5 bases). Sequenced here: blood, sampled at baseline. The sequence was obtained from a person between 25 and 80 years old with non-small cell lung cancer. The CDR3 DNA is TGTGCCAGCAGTTTACAGGGCCCGTATAGCAATCAGCCCCAGCATTTT. It translates to CASSLQGPYSNQPQHF.